The entry below gives a single T cell receptor (beta chain) sequence along with its context. This record comes from a study of control samples from healthy donors and cancer patients. CDR1 SGHRS and CDR2 YFSETQ come from the germline V gene. The ends were cut back, 7 bases at V and 10 bases at J, with 20 bases in the middle. The CDR3 runs 13 residues. The repertoire was sequenced with immunoSEQ multiplex PCR; TCRdb's copy has only in-frame clones and lacks some. The sample records around 170,000 clones, about 86% being singletons. The clonotype comes from a woman aged 25 to 45 in good health. Sequencing was performed on blood. This rearrangement joins TRBV5-1 to TRBJ2-5; weak D call: TRBD2 (6 bases). The CDR3 nucleotides are TGCGCCAGCGCCGGAACAGGTTTGGGGGGCCAGTACTTC. Encoded protein: CASAGTGLGGQYF.